This TCR beta chain was profiled in a study of graft-versus-host responses after intestinal transplantation (dated by TCRdb to about 2021). Regarding the study in general: The transplants that recipients received were multivisceral, liver-intestinal, or isolated intestinal. After intestinal transplantation, graft-versus-host and host-versus-graft alloreactive T cell clones were followed in the graft, circulation and bone marrow using bulk TCR-beta CDR3 sequencing. All recipients received anti-thymocyte globulin induction followed by maintenance tacrolimus and steroids for approximately 3 years. A peak of at least 4% donor T cells among recipient peripheral blood mononuclear cells was the definition used for donor T cell macrochimerism. To identify alloreactive clones, pre-transplant mixed lymphocyte reaction products were sequenced and then compared with unstimulated pre-transplant donor and recipient T cells. Samples from three later patients were sequenced in-house on an Illumina MiSeq with MiXCR processing rather than by the commercial service. A cohort of fewer than 25 intestinal transplant recipients, including one retransplant, was enrolled, and 3 patients lacking pretransplant specimens were excluded.

For this chain, trimming is 0 bases at the V end and 0 bases at the J end, and the number of junction bases without a gene match is 6. The CDR3 holds 17 amino acids from the cysteine to the phenylalanine. The entry retains the CDR3 DNA only, 51 bases that are in frame from base 1. Reading the germline V gene gives CDR1 SGDLS and CDR2 YYNGEE. Library creation used the immunoSEQ multiplex PCR assay. In most patients, genomic DNA was isolated using the Qiagen DNeasy Blood and Tissue Kit and sent frozen to Adaptive Biotechnologies for TCR sequencing. High-throughput TCR-beta CDR3 sequencing of genomic DNA from most patients was performed by Adaptive Biotechnologies. Per the original workflow: TCR sequencing data for around 20 patients were retrieved from Adaptive's ImmunoSEQ software; a few other patients were processed with MiXCR and VDJtools. To correct CD4 versus CD8 sorting errors, sequences present in both subsets at a frequency ratio below 5:1 were removed. Because the origin of CDR3 nucleotide sequences shared between donor and recipient could not be assigned, those sequences were removed. At least 2-fold expansion over unstimulated cells and a minimum CFSE-low frequency of 0.002% (template counts) or 0.001% (read counts) were required for clones to be classified as alloreactive. Mappable clones were those detected in sequenced pre-transplant spleen, lymph node, or MLR CFSE-low populations of the donor or recipient. Cumulative frequency of alloreactive clones was calculated as a percentage of all sequences weighted by copy number. As stored in TCRdb, this immuneACCESS dataset retains in-frame rearrangements with V and J assigned. A fraction of the clones does not appear; measured against another copy, unresolved V genes explain less than half of the discrepancy, and the remainder lacks a known reason. V and J calls and clone size come straight from that table; D and trimming were deduced from the DNA. The sample table records under 150,000 clones; 90% of these occur just once. In total, the top ten clones hold 0.18% of the sample.

Explained via the paper, the time point label denotes: cells obtained before transplantation from donor or recipient. CD3+CD4+ and CD3+CD8+ populations were FACS-sorted from unstimulated pre-transplant donor and recipient cells taken from spleen or lymph nodes. Broad study findings and their caveats: In patients with donor T cell macrochimerism, the allografts had high GvH to HvG T cell clonal ratios. The conclusions were limited by the relatively low number and heterogeneity of the intestinal transplant patients. Early after transplant, declines in HvG clones were associated with peak levels of circulating GvH clones. GvH clones turned up in recipient bone marrow, with some appearing earlier in ileal mucosa or blood, a pattern consistent with an intestinal mucosal origin.

About this clone itself: Its antigen remains unidentified. Nothing much larger sits one base from this clone, and base qualities are not available.

The sequences come from unstimulated CD4+ T cells sorted from spleen or lymph node cells, collected before intestinal transplant. The sequence derives from a human donor who received an intestinal transplant. The rearranged segments are TRBV9 and TRBJ2-1, and 7 junction bases match TRBD2. The DNA sequence is TGTGCCAGCAGCGTAGCCCCCCGACTAGCCTCCTACAATGAGCAGTTCTTC. This encodes CASSVAPRLASYNEQFF.